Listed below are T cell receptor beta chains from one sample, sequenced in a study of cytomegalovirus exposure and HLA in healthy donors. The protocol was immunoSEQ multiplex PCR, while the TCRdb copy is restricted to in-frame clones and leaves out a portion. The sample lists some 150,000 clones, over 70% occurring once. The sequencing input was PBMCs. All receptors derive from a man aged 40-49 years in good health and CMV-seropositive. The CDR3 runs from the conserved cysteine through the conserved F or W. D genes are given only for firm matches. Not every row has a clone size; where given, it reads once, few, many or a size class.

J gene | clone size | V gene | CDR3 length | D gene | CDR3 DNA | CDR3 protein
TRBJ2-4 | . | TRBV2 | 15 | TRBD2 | TGTGCCAGCAGTGGGACTAGCCCTCCACGCGGCATTCAGTACTTC | CASSGTSPPRGIQYF
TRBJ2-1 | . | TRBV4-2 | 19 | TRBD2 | TGTGCCAGCAGCCAACCCGAGTCGGGACTAGCGGGGCCCTACAATGAGCAGTTCTTC | CASSQPESGLAGPYNEQFF
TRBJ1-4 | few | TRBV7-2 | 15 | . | TGTGCCAGCAGCCCCTCGGGGGTCCCTAATGAAAAACTGTTTTTT | CASSPSGVPNEKLFF
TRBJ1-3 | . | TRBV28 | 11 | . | TGTGGCGTATATTCTGGAAACACCATATATTTT | CGVYSGNTIYF
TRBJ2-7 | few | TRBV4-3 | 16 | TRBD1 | TGCGCCAGCAGCCAAGATCCCTCAGGGGGTCCCTACGAGCAGTACTTC | CASSQDPSGGPYEQYF
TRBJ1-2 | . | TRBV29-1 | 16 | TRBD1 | TGCAGCGTTGCGAGGGACAGCCGACCCCTTCATAATGGCTACACCTTC | CSVARDSRPLHNGYTF
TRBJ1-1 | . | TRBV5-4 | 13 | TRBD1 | TGTGCCAGCAGCTTGTCAGGGGGCACTGAAGCTTTCTTT | CASSLSGGTEAFF
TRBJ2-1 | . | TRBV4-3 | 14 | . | TGCGCCAGCAGCCGTTTCCGGGACTCAAATGAGCAGTTCTTC | CASSRFRDSNEQFF
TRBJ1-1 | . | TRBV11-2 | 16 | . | TGTGCCAGCAGCAACCTTCCCGGGTTAAGCGGGAATGAAGCTTTCTTT | CASSNLPGLSGNEAFF
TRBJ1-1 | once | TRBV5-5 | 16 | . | TGTGCCAGCAGCGCCTTAACAGCTTTAATGAACACTGAAGCTTTCTTT | CASSALTALMNTEAFF
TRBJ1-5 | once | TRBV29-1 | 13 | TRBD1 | TGCAGCGTTGCGACAGGGGCCAATCAGCCCCAGCATTTT | CSVATGANQPQHF
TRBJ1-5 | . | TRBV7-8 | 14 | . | TGTGCCAGCAGCTTAGGCAGGGACAATCAGCCCCAGCATTTT | CASSLGRDNQPQHF
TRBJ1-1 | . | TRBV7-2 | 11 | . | TGTGCCAGCAGCTTTGGTGGCGGGGCTTTCTTT | CASSFGGGAFF
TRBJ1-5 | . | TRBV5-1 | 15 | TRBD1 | TGCGCCAGCACCGCTACAGGGGGCCCCAATCAGCCCCAGCATTTT | CASTATGGPNQPQHF
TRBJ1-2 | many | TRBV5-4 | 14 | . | TGTGCCAGCAGGTCGTCAACGGGGGGGCTAGGCTACACCTTC | CASRSSTGGLGYTF
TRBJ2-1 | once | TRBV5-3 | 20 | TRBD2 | TGTGCCAGAAGCTGCATAAGAGGACTAGCGGGAGTTAAGCCCTACAATGAGCAGTTCTTC | CARSCIRGLAGVKPYNEQFF
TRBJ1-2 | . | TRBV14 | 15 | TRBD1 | TGTGCCAGCAGCCCCGGGACAGGGAGTAACTATGGCTACACCTTC | CASSPGTGSNYGYTF
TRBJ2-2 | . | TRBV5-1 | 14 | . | TGCGCCAGCAGCAGGACAGCCAACACCGGGGAGCTGTTTTTT | CASSRTANTGELFF
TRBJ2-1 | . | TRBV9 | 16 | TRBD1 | TGTGCCAGCAGCGTAGTGCCGACAGGGGGTTACAATGAGCAGTTCTTC | CASSVVPTGGYNEQFF
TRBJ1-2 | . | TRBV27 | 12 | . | TGTGCCAGCAGTCGAACAGGGTATGGCTACACCTTC | CASSRTGYGYTF
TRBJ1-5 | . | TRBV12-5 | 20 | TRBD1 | TGTGCTAGTGGTTTGGTACATGGAATTTTGGACAGGGGTTTCAATCAGCCCCAGCATTTT | CASGLVHGILDRGFNQPQHF
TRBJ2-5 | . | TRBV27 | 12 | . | TGTGCCAGCAGTTCTCCCCCGGAGACCCAGTACTTC | CASSSPPETQYF
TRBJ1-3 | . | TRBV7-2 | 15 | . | TGTGCCAGCAGCTTAGATAGGGGATCTGGAAACACCATATATTTT | CASSLDRGSGNTIYF
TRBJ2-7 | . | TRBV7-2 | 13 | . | TGTGCCAGCAGCCCCAGAACCGGGATCGAGCAGTACTTC | CASSPRTGIEQYF
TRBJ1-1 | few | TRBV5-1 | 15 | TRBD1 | TGCGCCAGCAGCTTGGGGACAGGATCGAACACTGAAGCTTTCTTT | CASSLGTGSNTEAFF
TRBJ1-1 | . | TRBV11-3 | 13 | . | TGTGCCAGCAGCCCCGACATGAACACTGAAGCTTTCTTT | CASSPDMNTEAFF
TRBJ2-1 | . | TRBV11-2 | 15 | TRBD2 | TGTGCCAGCAGCGCCGCGGGGGGTGGGTACAATGAGCAGTTCTTC | CASSAAGGGYNEQFF
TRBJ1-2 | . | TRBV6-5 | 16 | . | TGTGCCAGCAGTTACTCGGGGGGGATCTCCGCTTATGGCTACACCTTC | CASSYSGGISAYGYTF
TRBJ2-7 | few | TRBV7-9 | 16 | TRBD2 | TGTGCCAGCAGCTTAGTCCAAGCGGGAGCGGGTTCCGAGCAGTACTTC | CASSLVQAGAGSEQYF
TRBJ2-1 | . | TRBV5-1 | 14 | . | TGCGCCAGCAGCTTGGATGGAGCTTACAATGAGCAGTTCTTC | CASSLDGAYNEQFF
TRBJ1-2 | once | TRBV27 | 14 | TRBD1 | TGTGCCAGCAGACCCCAGACAGGGTACTATGGCTACACCTTC | CASRPQTGYYGYTF
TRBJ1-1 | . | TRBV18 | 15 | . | TGTGCCAGCTCGGCTATGAATACAGGGAACACTGAAGCTTTCTTT | CASSAMNTGNTEAFF
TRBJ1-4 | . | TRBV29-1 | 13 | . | TGCAGCCGGGGGTGTAGGCGGAATGAAAAACTGTTTTTT | CSRGCRRNEKLFF
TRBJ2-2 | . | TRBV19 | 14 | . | TGTGCCAGTAAAAGGACAGCGAACACCGGGGAGCTGTTTTTT | CASKRTANTGELFF
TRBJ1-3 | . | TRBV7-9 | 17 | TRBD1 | TGTGCCAGCAGCACTAACCGAGGGACAGTCTCTGGAAACACCATATATTTT | CASSTNRGTVSGNTIYF
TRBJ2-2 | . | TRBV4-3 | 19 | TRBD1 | TGCGCCAGCAGCCAAGATGGCCTTTCGGGACAGGGAGTCACCGGGGAGCTGTTTTTT | CASSQDGLSGQGVTGELFF
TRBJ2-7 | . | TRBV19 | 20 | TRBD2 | TGTGCCAGTAGTATAGGAACACTAGCGGGCACCCAGGGGCGGCGGTACGAGCAGTACTTC | CASSIGTLAGTQGRRYEQYF
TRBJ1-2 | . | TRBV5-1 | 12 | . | TGCGCCAGCAGCTCTCGAGGCTATGGCTACACCTTC | CASSSRGYGYTF
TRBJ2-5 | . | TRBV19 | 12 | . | TGTGCCAGTACAGGGGAAACAGAGACCCAGTACTTC | CASTGETETQYF
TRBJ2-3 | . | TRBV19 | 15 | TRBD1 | TGTGCCAGTAGTCTGCTGGGACAGGGAGCAGATACGCAGTATTTT | CASSLLGQGADTQYF
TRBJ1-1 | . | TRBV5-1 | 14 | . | TGCGCCAGCAGCTTGGGGGGCGTCGACACTGAAGCTTTCTTT | CASSLGGVDTEAFF
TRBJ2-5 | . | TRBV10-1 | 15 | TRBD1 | TGCGCCAGCAGTGACCCGGGGACAGGGAAAGAGACCCAGTACTTC | CASSDPGTGKETQYF
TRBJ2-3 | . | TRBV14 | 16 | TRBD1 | TGTGCCAGCAGCCAAAACCGGGACAGGAAAAGAGATACGCAGTATTTT | CASSQNRDRKRDTQYF
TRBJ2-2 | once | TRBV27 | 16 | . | TGTGCCAGCAGGCGAGTCGGCGGAGAGAACACCGGGGAGCTGTTTTTT | CASRRVGGENTGELFF
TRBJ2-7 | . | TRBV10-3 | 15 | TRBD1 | TGTGCCATCAGTGATCGAGGACAGGCCCTAAACGAGCAGTACTTC | CAISDRGQALNEQYF
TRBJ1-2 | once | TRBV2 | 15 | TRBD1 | TGTGCCAGCAGTGAAAGGGACAGGGTGGTATATGGCTACACCTTC | CASSERDRVVYGYTF
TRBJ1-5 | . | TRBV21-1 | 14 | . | TGTGCCAGAGAAGGGGGCCGCCCCGATCAGCCCCAGCATTTT | CAREGGRPDQPQHF
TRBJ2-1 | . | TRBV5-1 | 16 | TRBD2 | TGCGCCAGCAGCCCCGGCGGAGCGGGAGGGCGGGGTGAGCAGTTCTTC | CASSPGGAGGRGEQFF
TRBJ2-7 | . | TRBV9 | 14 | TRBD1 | TGTGCCAGCAGCGTCGGACAGGGGGCATACGAGCAGTACTTC | CASSVGQGAYEQYF
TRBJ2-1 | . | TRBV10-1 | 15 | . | TGCGCCAGCAGTGAGCTACAGACTAAGTACAATGAGCAGTTCTTC | CASSELQTKYNEQFF
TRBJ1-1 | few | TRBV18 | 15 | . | TGTGCCAGCTCCGCGGGGGGTCCCTCGAACACTGAAGCTTTCTTT | CASSAGGPSNTEAFF
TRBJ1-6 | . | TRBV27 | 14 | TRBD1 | TGTGCCAGCAGAGTCGGACAGGGGAGTTCACCCCTCCACTTT | CASRVGQGSSPLHF
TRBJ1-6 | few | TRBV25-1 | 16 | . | TGTGCCAGCAGTGAAAAGTGGTCATTCAGTAATTCACCCCTCCACTTT | CASSEKWSFSNSPLHF
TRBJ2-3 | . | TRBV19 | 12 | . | TGTGCCAGTAGTATAGCGACAGATACGCAGTATTTT | CASSIATDTQYF